The clone carrying this T cell receptor beta chain was counted a few times. Its antigen is not identified. This entry comes from a study of T-cell memory formation after mild COVID-19. Study observations and caveats: Day 15 to 85 contracting clones showed balanced CD4/CD8; later expanders leaned CD4+.

The CDR3 is 15 amino acids. V lost 6 bases and J 0 bases, leaving 11 bases between the germline ends. Each CDR3 protein gets one entry after TCRdb re-called the 5' RACE reads with MiXCR. The sample shows roughly 120,000 distinct CDR3 sequences, about 20% of them seen only once. This TCR derives from a man between 18 and 29 years old who had mild COVID-19 (a few samples of this study predate the infection). Cell type and time point are not known. The specimen was PBMCs or a T cell subset sorted from them (not recorded which). This chain uses TRBV12-3 or TRBV12-4 with TRBJ1-4; D is uncertain. CDR3 in DNA: TGTGCCAGCAGAACGACCCCTTCAACTAATGAAAAACTGTTTTTT. Residues: CASRTTPSTNEKLFF.